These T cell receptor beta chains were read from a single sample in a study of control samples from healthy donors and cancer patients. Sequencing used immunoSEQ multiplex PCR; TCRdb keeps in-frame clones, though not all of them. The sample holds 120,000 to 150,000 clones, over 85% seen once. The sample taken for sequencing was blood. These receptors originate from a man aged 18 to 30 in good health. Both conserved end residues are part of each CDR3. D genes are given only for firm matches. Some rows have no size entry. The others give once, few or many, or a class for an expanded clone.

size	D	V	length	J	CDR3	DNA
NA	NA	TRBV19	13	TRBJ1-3	CASPSGGGNTIYF	TGTGCCAGCCCCTCCGGGGGTGGAAACACCATATATTTT
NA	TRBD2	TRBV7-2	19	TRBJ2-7	CASSFRPNSKAGGAYEQYF	TGTGCCAGCAGCTTTCGCCCCAACTCGAAAGCGGGAGGTGCATACGAGCAGTACTTC
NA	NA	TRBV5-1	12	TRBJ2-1	CASSLEWGEQFF	TGCGCCAGCAGCTTGGAGTGGGGTGAGCAGTTCTTC
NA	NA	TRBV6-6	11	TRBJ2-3	CASSYEGTQYF	TGTGCCAGCAGTTACGAAGGTACGCAGTATTTT
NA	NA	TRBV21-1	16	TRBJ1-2	CASSKDRDTLNYGYTF	TGTGCCAGCAGCAAAGACAGGGACACCCTTAACTATGGCTACACCTTC
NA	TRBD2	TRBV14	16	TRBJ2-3	CASSRTGTRAGGTQYF	TGTGCCAGCAGCCGTACCGGGACTAGAGCTGGTGGTACGCAGTATTTT
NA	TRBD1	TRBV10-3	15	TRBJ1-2	CAIPSGTDVFYGYTF	TGTGCCATCCCCAGCGGGACAGATGTTTTCTATGGCTACACCTTC
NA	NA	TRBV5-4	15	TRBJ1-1	CASSLPGEGFTEAFF	TGTGCCAGCAGCTTGCCCGGGGAAGGTTTCACTGAAGCTTTCTTT
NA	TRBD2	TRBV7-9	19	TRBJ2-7	CASSPIRDYQGVSSYEQYF	TGTGCCAGCAGCCCGATAAGGGACTATCAAGGAGTTAGCTCCTACGAGCAGTACTTC
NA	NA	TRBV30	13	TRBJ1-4	CVLGVSTNEKLFF	TGTGTCTTAGGGGTCTCAACTAATGAAAAACTGTTTTTT
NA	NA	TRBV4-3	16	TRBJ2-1	CASSQARAVPYNEQFF	TGCGCCAGCAGCCAAGCGAGGGCGGTCCCCTACAATGAGCAGTTCTTC
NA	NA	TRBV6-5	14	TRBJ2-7	CASSSAASSYEQYF	TGTGCCAGCAGTTCAGCGGCGAGCTCCTACGAGCAGTACTTC
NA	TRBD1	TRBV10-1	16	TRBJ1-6	CASSGAGDRVLSPLHF	TGCGCCAGCAGTGGGGCCGGGGACAGGGTATTATCACCCCTCCACTTT
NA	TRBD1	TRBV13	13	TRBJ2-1	CASSPRQGTEQFF	TGTGCCAGCAGCCCGAGACAGGGGACTGAGCAGTTCTTC
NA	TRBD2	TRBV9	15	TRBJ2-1	CASSALAGPYNEQFF	TGTGCCAGCAGCGCTCTAGCGGGGCCCTACAATGAGCAGTTCTTC
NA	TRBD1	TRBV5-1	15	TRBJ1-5	CASSPGQSFNQPQHF	TGCGCCAGCAGCCCGGGACAGTCCTTCAATCAGCCCCAGCATTTT
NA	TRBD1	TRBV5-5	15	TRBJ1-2	CASSFRQGGLEGYTF	TGTGCCAGCAGCTTTCGACAGGGCGGTTTGGAGGGCTACACCTTC
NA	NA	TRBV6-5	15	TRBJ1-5	CASLEARNSNQPQHF	TGTGCCAGCCTGGAGGCACGCAATAGCAATCAGCCCCAGCATTTT
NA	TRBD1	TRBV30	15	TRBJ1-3	CAWLGDRSSGNTIYF	TGTGCCTGGTTGGGGGACAGAAGCTCTGGAAACACCATATATTTT
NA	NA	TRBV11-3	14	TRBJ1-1	CASSFRASGTEAFF	TGTGCCAGCAGCTTCCGGGCATCGGGCACTGAAGCTTTCTTT
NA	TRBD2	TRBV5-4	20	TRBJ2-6	CASSLGLAGVSSSGANVLTF	TGTGCCAGCAGCTTGGGTCTAGCGGGAGTTTCTAGCTCTGGGGCCAACGTCCTGACTTTC
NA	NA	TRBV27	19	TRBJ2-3	CARRKGEIQGRTFTDTQYF	TGTGCCAGAAGAAAGGGAGAAATTCAGGGCCGAACATTTACAGATACGCAGTATTTT
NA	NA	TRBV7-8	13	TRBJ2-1	CASSSGPGNEQFF	TGTGCCAGCAGCTCGGGGCCGGGAAATGAGCAGTTCTTC
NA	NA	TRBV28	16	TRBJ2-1	CASSLIATRSYNEQFF	TGTGCCAGCAGTTTAATAGCGACCCGCTCCTACAATGAGCAGTTCTTC
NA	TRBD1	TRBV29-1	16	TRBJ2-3	CSVEGRQGESTDTQYF	TGCAGCGTTGAAGGACGACAGGGAGAGAGTACAGATACGCAGTATTTT
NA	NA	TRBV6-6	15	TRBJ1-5	CAARKEGGGNQPQHF	TGTGCCGCCCGAAAGGAAGGGGGGGGCAATCAGCCCCAGCATTTT
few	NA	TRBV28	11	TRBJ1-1	CASKGNTEAFF	TGTGCCAGCAAGGGTAACACTGAAGCTTTCTTT
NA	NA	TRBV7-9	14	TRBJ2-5	CASSSVLGMETQYF	TGTGCCAGCAGCTCCGTACTAGGTATGGAGACCCAGTACTTC
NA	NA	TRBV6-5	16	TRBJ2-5	CASSYSNQRLQETQYF	TGTGCCAGCAGTTACTCGAACCAGCGTCTCCAAGAGACCCAGTACTTC
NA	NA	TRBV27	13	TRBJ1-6	CASSPGVGASLHF	TGTGCCAGCAGTCCCGGGGTCGGGGCGTCCCTCCACTTT
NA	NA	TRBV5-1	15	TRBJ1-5	CASSLGQGEDQPQHF	TGCGCCAGCAGCTTGGGGCAGGGAGAGGATCAGCCCCAGCATTTT
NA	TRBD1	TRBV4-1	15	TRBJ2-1	CASSHRTGAYNEQFF	TGCGCCAGCAGCCACAGGACAGGGGCGTACAATGAGCAGTTCTTC
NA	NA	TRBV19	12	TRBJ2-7	CASSPNSYEQYF	TGTGCCAGTAGTCCAAACTCCTACGAGCAGTACTTC
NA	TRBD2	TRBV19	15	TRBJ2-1	CASSFKTSGYNEQFF	TGTGCCAGTAGTTTTAAAACTAGCGGGTACAATGAGCAGTTCTTC
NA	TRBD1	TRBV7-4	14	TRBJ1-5	CASSPGQVNQPQHF	TGTGCCAGCAGCCCCGGACAGGTTAATCAGCCCCAGCATTTT
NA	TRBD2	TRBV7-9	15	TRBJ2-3	CASSLARGEADTQYF	TGTGCCAGCAGCTTAGCGCGGGGGGAGGCAGATACGCAGTATTTT
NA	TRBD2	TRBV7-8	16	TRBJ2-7	CASSPSSLAGAYEQYF	TGTGCCAGCAGCCCTTCCTCACTAGCGGGGGCCTACGAGCAGTACTTC
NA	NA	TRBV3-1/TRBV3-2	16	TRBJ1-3	CASSQAQGFSGNTIYF	TGTGCCAGCAGCCAAGCTCAGGGCTTCTCTGGAAACACCATATATTTT
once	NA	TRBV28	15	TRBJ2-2	CASTSPRGGTGELFF	TGTGCCAGCACCTCCCCGAGGGGGGGGACCGGGGAGCTGTTTTTT
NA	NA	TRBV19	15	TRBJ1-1	CASSSQDLGNTEAFF	TGTGCCAGTAGTTCACAGGACCTGGGGAACACTGAAGCTTTCTTT
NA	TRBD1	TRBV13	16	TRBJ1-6	CASSRTDRGYNSPLHF	TGTGCCAGCAGTCGAACGGACAGGGGTTATAATTCACCCCTCCACTTT
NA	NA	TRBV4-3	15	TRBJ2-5	CASSQDSAWGETQYF	TGCGCCAGCAGCCAAGATTCGGCTTGGGGGGAGACCCAGTACTTC
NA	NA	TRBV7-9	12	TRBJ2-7	CASSLGSQEQYF	TGTGCCAGCAGCTTAGGGTCGCAGGAGCAGTACTTC
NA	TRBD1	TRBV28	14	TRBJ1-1	CASWTGLGTAEAFF	TGTGCCAGCTGGACAGGACTGGGAACGGCTGAAGCTTTCTTT
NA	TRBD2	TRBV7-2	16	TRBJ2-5	CASSPPRLAGAETQYF	TGTGCCAGCAGCCCACCCCGACTAGCGGGAGCAGAGACCCAGTACTTC
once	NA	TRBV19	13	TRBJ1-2	CASSIDRDYGYTF	TGTGCCAGTAGTATCGATCGGGACTATGGCTACACCTTC
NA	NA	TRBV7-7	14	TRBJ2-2	CASSLDGSYGELFF	TGTGCTAGCAGCTTAGACGGGAGCTACGGGGAGCTGTTTTTT
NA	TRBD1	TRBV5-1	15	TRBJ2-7	CASSSGQGLSYEQYF	TGCGCCAGCAGCTCGGGACAGGGGCTCTCCTACGAGCAGTACTTC
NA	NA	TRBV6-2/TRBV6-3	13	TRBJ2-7	CASSQTRYDEQYF	TGTGCCAGCAGCCAAACAAGGTACGACGAGCAGTACTTC
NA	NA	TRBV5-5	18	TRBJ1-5	CASSLALWDAGPDQPQHF	TGTGCCAGCAGCTTGGCCTTATGGGACGCGGGCCCGGATCAGCCCCAGCATTTT
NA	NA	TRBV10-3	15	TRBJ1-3	CAISTLASSGNTIYF	TGTGCCATCAGCACCCTTGCCAGCTCTGGAAACACCATATATTTT
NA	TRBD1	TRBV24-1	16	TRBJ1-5	CATSEVDRVGNQPQHF	TGTGCCACCAGTGAAGTAGACAGGGTGGGCAATCAGCCCCAGCATTTT
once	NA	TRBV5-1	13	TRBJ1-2	CASSLGRAYGYTF	TGCGCCAGCAGCTTGGGCAGGGCTTATGGCTACACCTTC
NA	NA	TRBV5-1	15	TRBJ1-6	CASTPGPGGNSPLHF	TGCGCCAGCACCCCTGGTCCGGGCGGCAATTCACCCCTCCACTTT
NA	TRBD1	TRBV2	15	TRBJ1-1	CASSPSPGGRAEAFF	TGTGCCAGCAGTCCTTCGCCAGGGGGAAGGGCCGAAGCTTTCTTT
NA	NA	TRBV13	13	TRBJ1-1	CASSTGRNTEAFF	TGTGCCAGCAGCACCGGACGGAACACTGAAGCTTTCTTT
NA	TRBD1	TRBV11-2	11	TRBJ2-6	CASSSGQGLTF	TGTGCCAGCAGCTCTGGACAGGGTCTGACTTTC
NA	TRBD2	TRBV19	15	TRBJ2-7	CASSIVYGGVYEQYF	TGTGCCAGTAGTATCGTATACGGGGGGGTCTACGAGCAGTACTTC
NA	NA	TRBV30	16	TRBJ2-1	CAWSVNGAPDYNEQFF	TGTGCCTGGAGTGTAAATGGGGCCCCGGATTACAATGAGCAGTTCTTC
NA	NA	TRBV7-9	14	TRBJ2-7	CATEGPIGTYEQYF	TGTGCCACGGAGGGGCCCATCGGGACCTACGAGCAGTACTTC